A single sample gave rise to the 10 T cell receptor beta chains below, sequenced in a study of blood T cells in healthy people across ages. Together with a sample-barcoded 5' primer, a J-beta primer mix was included in a second PCR lasting roughly 6 to 12 cycles. MiXCR, applied by TCRdb to the 5' RACE reads, yields one record per CDR3 protein. The table shows approximately 690,000 distinct CDR3 sequences, with approximately 40% occurring only once. Sequenced sample: blood. The receptors were sampled from a man older than 75 in good health.

This chain uses TRBV5-1 with TRBJ2-1; D is ambiguous. Germline CDR1 reads SGHRS; CDR2 reads YFSETQ. This CDR3 comprises 12 residues. V was shortened by 0 bases and J by 12 bases, with 10 bases between the two germline ends. The CDR3 spells CASSLVAEAQFF. The CDR3 nucleotides are TGCGCCAGCAGCTTGGTAGCAGAGGCGCAGTTCTTC.

The chain has TRBV6-1 and TRBJ1-5; D is perhaps TRBD1 (5 bases). Trimming took off 2 bases at V and 2 bases at J, with 10 bases between the two ends. The CDR3 loop spans 15 amino acids. The germline V gene encodes CDR1 MNHNS and CDR2 SASEGT. The CDR3 loop is CASSEQGQGNQPQHF. The CDR3 DNA reads TGTGCCAGCAGTGAACAGGGTCAGGGCAATCAGCCCCAGCATTTT.

This clonotype was picked up a small number of times. The chain recombines TRBV7-3 with TRBJ2-2, with 9 nucleotides matching TRBD2. The CDR3 totals 16 residues. After removal of 5 bases from V and 5 bases from J, the junction contained 9 bases not matched to a gene. Germline V CDR1 and CDR2: SGHTA, FQGTGA. The CDR3 region is CASSPLAGDGTGELFF. The CDR3 region has the DNA TGTGCCAGCAGCCCATTAGCGGGAGACGGGACCGGGGAGCTGTTTTTT. The full variable domain, with the rest looked up from reference TRBV7-3 and TRBJ2-2, is GAGVSQTPSNKVTEKGKYVELRCDPISGHTALYWYRQSLGQGPEFLIYFQGTGAADDSGLPNDRFFAVRPEGSVSTLKIQRTERGDSAVYLCASSPLAGDGTGELFFGEGSRLTVL.

This clonotype was recorded at least ten times. This chain uses TRBV5-1 with TRBJ2-7, with 10 bases aligning to TRBD1. V was clipped by 3 bases and J by 2 bases; unmatched bases: 5. CDR1 is SGHRS and CDR2 is YFSETQ in the germline V gene. The CDR3 extends over 15 amino acids. DNA for the CDR3: TGCGCCAGCAGCTACGGGACAGGGGCCACCTACGAGCAGTACTTC. It yields the protein CASSYGTGATYEQYF. Combining the CDR3 with reference TRBV5-1 and TRBJ2-7 gives the whole variable domain KAGVTQTPRYLIKTRGQQVTLSCSPISGHRSVSWYQQTPGQGLQFLFEYFSETQRNKGNFPGRFSGRQFSNSRSEMNVSTLELGDSALYLCASSYGTGATYEQYFGPGTRLTVT.

The V and J genes are TRBV15 and TRBJ1-2; 9 bases align to TRBD1. This CDR3 has 15 amino acids. J was trimmed by 3 bases and V by 6 bases; bases with no gene match: 8. CDR1 is LNHNV, CDR2 YYDKDF, per germline (reference sequence). CDR3 nucleotides: TGTGCCACCAGACCTAGAACAGGGGGCGACTATGGCTACACCTTC. Translation gives CATRPRTGGDYGYTF.

This clonotype was seen ten or more times. The V gene is TRBV7-6, the J gene TRBJ2-4; D uncertain. The germline V gene has CDR1 SGHVS and CDR2 FNYEAQ. The CDR3 sequence is 14 residues long. V was clipped by 1 base and J by 3 bases, with 7 bases between them. This CDR3 is CASSLGGVKNIQYF. CDR3 DNA sequence: TGTGCCAGCAGCTTAGGGGGTGTCAAAAACATTCAGTACTTC.

The rearrangement uses TRBV20-1 and TRBJ1-5, with D hard to call. The CDR3 has 15 amino acids. V was trimmed by 6 bases and J by 4 bases, leaving 19 bases between them. Looked up from germline, CDR1 is DFQATT and CDR2 is SNEGSKA (reference sequence). This chain's CDR3 is CSAPREGGVNQPQHF. DNA for the CDR3: TGCAGTGCCCCCCGGGAGGGCGGGGTTAATCAGCCCCAGCATTTT.

This clonotype was seen repeatedly, ten times or more. The CDR3 region has the DNA TGCAGTGCTAGGGGACTAGGACTTCGGGGTGAGCAGTTCTTC. It encodes CSARGLGLRGEQFF. V usage is TRBV20-1 and J usage is TRBJ2-1; 8 bases map to TRBD2. Germline CDR1 DFQATT, CDR2 SNEGSKA (reference sequence). Trimming took 3 bases from V and 9 from J; bases not matched to a gene: 10. The CDR3 has 14 amino acids.

Concerning this clonotype itself: A single base separates this from a much larger clone, so it may be a read error. V and J are TRBV7-2 and TRBJ2-7; tentatively, D is TRBD1 (5 bases). The CDR3 runs 16 residues. Trimming left V 1 base short and J 2 bases short, with 15 bases between. CDR1 is SGHTA and CDR2 is FQGNSA in the germline V gene. The CDR3 loop is CASSLGQGSTPYEQYF. In DNA form, the CDR3 reads TGTGCCAGCAGCTTAGGTCAGGGTAGTACCCCCTACGAGCAGTACTTC.

Worth noting for this clonotype: A junction end diverges from the germline sequence, so it may reflect a read error. The J gene is TRBJ2-3, the V gene TRBV7-2, with D uncertain. The germline gives CDR1 SGHTA, CDR2 FQGNSA. The CDR3 loop spans 17 amino acids. The CDR3 nucleotides read TGTGCCTGCAGCCGACCTCCGATAGGAACTAGCACAGATACGCAGTATTTT. Its protein is CACSRPPIGTSTDTQYF.